The rows below give T cell receptor beta chains drawn from one sample of a study of blood T cell repertoires in COVID-19. The repertoire was sequenced with immunoSEQ multiplex PCR; TCRdb's copy has only in-frame clones and lacks some. The table includes about 100,000 clones, about 90% detected once. Sequenced: peripheral blood. The receptors stem from a human donor in a cohort sampled during active COVID-19. Each CDR3 is given without its conserved first and last residue. Fields, in order: J gene, V gene, CDR3 protein.

j_call: TRBJ2-1; v_call: TRBV24-1; cdr3_aa: ATSDSTSGSRRNEQF
j_call: TRBJ1-4; v_call: TRBV20-1; cdr3_aa: SANRDEKLF
j_call: TRBJ1-1; v_call: TRBV20-1; cdr3_aa: SAEMNTEAF
j_call: TRBJ2-1; v_call: TRBV20-1; cdr3_aa: SAQTGSKLF
j_call: TRBJ1-4; v_call: TRBV2; cdr3_aa: ASKRDGGNEKLF
j_call: TRBJ1-4; v_call: TRBV9; cdr3_aa: ASSVGPGRPNEKLF
j_call: TRBJ1-3; v_call: TRBV18; cdr3_aa: ASSPGSSGNTIY
j_call: TRBJ1-6; v_call: TRBV28; cdr3_aa: ASSPQGNNSPLH
j_call: TRBJ2-7; v_call: TRBV3-1/TRBV3-2; cdr3_aa: ASSQDQHYEQY
j_call: TRBJ2-7; v_call: TRBV27; cdr3_aa: ASGTGLVDEQY
j_call: TRBJ2-3; v_call: TRBV9; cdr3_aa: ASSVGTLAGGPTDTQY
j_call: TRBJ1-2; v_call: TRBV14; cdr3_aa: ASSHVDPGQGIPNYGYT
j_call: TRBJ2-3; v_call: TRBV18; cdr3_aa: ASSPGAGTDTQY
j_call: TRBJ1-5; v_call: TRBV19; cdr3_aa: ASSRDGQGRNQPQH
j_call: TRBJ2-1; v_call: TRBV19; cdr3_aa: ASSIRGGVTYNEQF
j_call: TRBJ1-4; v_call: TRBV27; cdr3_aa: ASSTKGGTNEKLF
j_call: TRBJ2-7; v_call: TRBV9; cdr3_aa: ASSVDPGDYEQY
j_call: TRBJ1-4; v_call: TRBV7-9; cdr3_aa: ASSSRAEKLF
j_call: TRBJ2-3; v_call: TRBV11-3; cdr3_aa: ASSFRFTDTQY
j_call: TRBJ1-1; v_call: TRBV5-1; cdr3_aa: ASSADWVGNTEAF
j_call: TRBJ1-4; v_call: TRBV27; cdr3_aa: ASSLQGAGEKLF
j_call: TRBJ2-4; v_call: TRBV6-5; cdr3_aa: ASTLTENIQY
j_call: TRBJ1-2; v_call: TRBV28; cdr3_aa: ASSSMAGVGYGYT
j_call: TRBJ2-5; v_call: TRBV7-2; cdr3_aa: ASSLGGRHQETQY
j_call: TRBJ1-6; v_call: TRBV27; cdr3_aa: ASRFTGQASISPLH
j_call: TRBJ2-1; v_call: TRBV2; cdr3_aa: ASSLAGNEQF
j_call: TRBJ1-1; v_call: TRBV18; cdr3_aa: ASSPQGQLNTEAF
j_call: TRBJ2-1; v_call: TRBV5-1; cdr3_aa: ASIRGNSHNEQF
j_call: TRBJ2-7; v_call: TRBV28; cdr3_aa: ASSPSGRPPYEQY
j_call: TRBJ2-1; v_call: TRBV7-2; cdr3_aa: ASSLVLHEQF
j_call: TRBJ1-2; v_call: TRBV9; cdr3_aa: ASSVSPGQGAYGYT
j_call: TRBJ2-3; v_call: TRBV9; cdr3_aa: ATTPTGVRTDTQY
j_call: TRBJ2-7; v_call: TRBV27; cdr3_aa: ASSLAPGGSYEQY
j_call: TRBJ1-1; v_call: TRBV7-2; cdr3_aa: ASSLYVGGTEAF
j_call: TRBJ1-5; v_call: TRBV19; cdr3_aa: ASKPLRQGAGQPQH
j_call: TRBJ1-1; v_call: TRBV4-2; cdr3_aa: ASSPGIMNTEAF
j_call: TRBJ2-3; v_call: TRBV5-1; cdr3_aa: ASSLGLAGGDTQY
j_call: TRBJ1-2; v_call: TRBV9; cdr3_aa: ASSAPDRGFDGYT
j_call: TRBJ2-1; v_call: TRBV11-2; cdr3_aa: ASSLDRWSSSYNEQF
j_call: TRBJ2-5; v_call: TRBV6-6; cdr3_aa: ASSPFTGGETQY
j_call: TRBJ1-4; v_call: TRBV27; cdr3_aa: ASNPTGGPNEKLF
j_call: TRBJ1-1; v_call: TRBV10-3; cdr3_aa: AISESAQVGTEAF
j_call: TRBJ1-4; v_call: TRBV28; cdr3_aa: ASRGQGGEKLF
j_call: TRBJ1-1; v_call: TRBV18; cdr3_aa: ASSLANTEAF
j_call: TRBJ2-3; v_call: TRBV5-1; cdr3_aa: ASSQSTSTDTQY
j_call: TRBJ2-3; v_call: TRBV5-1; cdr3_aa: ASSLGPGGTDTQY
j_call: TRBJ1-5; v_call: TRBV6-5; cdr3_aa: ASIRQRGNQPQH
j_call: TRBJ2-3; v_call: TRBV19; cdr3_aa: ASSEDSPADTQY
j_call: TRBJ1-2; v_call: TRBV6-5; cdr3_aa: ASSRAGNNYGYT
j_call: TRBJ1-1; v_call: TRBV30; cdr3_aa: AWTRLFMNTEAF
j_call: TRBJ1-1; v_call: TRBV6-2/TRBV6-3; cdr3_aa: ASSSHGANTEAF
j_call: TRBJ1-1; v_call: TRBV28; cdr3_aa: ASSYNLGGTEAF